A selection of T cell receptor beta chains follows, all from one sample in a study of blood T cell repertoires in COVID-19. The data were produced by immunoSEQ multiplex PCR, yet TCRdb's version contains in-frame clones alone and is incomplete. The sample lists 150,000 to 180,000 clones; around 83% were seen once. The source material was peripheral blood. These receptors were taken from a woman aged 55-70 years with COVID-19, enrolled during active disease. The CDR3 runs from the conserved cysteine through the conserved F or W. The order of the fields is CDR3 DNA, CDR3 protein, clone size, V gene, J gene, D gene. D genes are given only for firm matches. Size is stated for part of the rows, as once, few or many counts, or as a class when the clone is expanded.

cdr3_nt: TGTGCCAGCAGCCGTAGGGGGAATGAGCAGTTCTTC
cdr3_aa: CASSRRGNEQFF
clone_size: -
v_call: TRBV3-1/TRBV3-2
j_call: TRBJ2-1
d_call: -

cdr3_nt: TGTGCCAGCAGCTTAGAAGCGGGAGCGGGCTATGGCTACACCTTC
cdr3_aa: CASSLEAGAGYGYTF
clone_size: -
v_call: TRBV11-2
j_call: TRBJ1-2
d_call: -

cdr3_nt: TGTGCCACCAGTGATTTGGGGCGGGGGGGCCCAGATACGCAGTATTTT
cdr3_aa: CATSDLGRGGPDTQYF
clone_size: -
v_call: TRBV24-1
j_call: TRBJ2-3
d_call: TRBD2

cdr3_nt: TGCGCCAGCAGCTTGGACGGGGTACCCTATGGCTACACCTTC
cdr3_aa: CASSLDGVPYGYTF
clone_size: few
v_call: TRBV5-1
j_call: TRBJ1-2
d_call: -

cdr3_nt: TGTGCCAGCAGCGGAACAGGCCTCTCTGGAAACACCATATATTTT
cdr3_aa: CASSGTGLSGNTIYF
clone_size: -
v_call: TRBV9
j_call: TRBJ1-3
d_call: -

cdr3_nt: TGTGCCAGTAGAGACAGGGATACCGGGGAGCTGTTTTTT
cdr3_aa: CASRDRDTGELFF
clone_size: -
v_call: TRBV19
j_call: TRBJ2-2
d_call: TRBD1

cdr3_nt: TGTGCCAGCAGCCAAGGCAGGGGAGGGCAGCCCCAGCATTTT
cdr3_aa: CASSQGRGGQPQHF
clone_size: once
v_call: TRBV3-1/TRBV3-2
j_call: TRBJ1-5
d_call: -

cdr3_nt: TGTGCCAGCAGTTCCACCGGGACAGGACCGAACACTGAAGCTTTCTTT
cdr3_aa: CASSSTGTGPNTEAFF
clone_size: -
v_call: TRBV6-6
j_call: TRBJ1-1
d_call: TRBD1

cdr3_nt: TGTGCCACCAGTGATGGGGACAGGTTCGCGCAGTACTTC
cdr3_aa: CATSDGDRFAQYF
clone_size: -
v_call: TRBV24-1
j_call: TRBJ2-7
d_call: TRBD1

cdr3_nt: TGTGCCAGCAGCGCTGGACAGGGTCGAGGTGGCTACACCTTC
cdr3_aa: CASSAGQGRGGYTF
clone_size: -
v_call: TRBV9
j_call: TRBJ1-2
d_call: TRBD1

cdr3_nt: TGTGCCAGCAGCTTCGGACAGGGCAATCAGCCCCAGCATTTT
cdr3_aa: CASSFGQGNQPQHF
clone_size: -
v_call: TRBV6-5
j_call: TRBJ1-5
d_call: TRBD1

cdr3_nt: TGCGCCAGCAGTACCGGCGACAGGACGGCTAAAGGCTACACCTTC
cdr3_aa: CASSTGDRTAKGYTF
clone_size: -
v_call: TRBV6-5
j_call: TRBJ1-2
d_call: -

cdr3_nt: TGTGCCAGCAGCGTCGACAGGGCCGAAGCTTTCTTT
cdr3_aa: CASSVDRAEAFF
clone_size: -
v_call: TRBV5-6
j_call: TRBJ1-1
d_call: TRBD1

cdr3_nt: TGCGCCAGCAGCGTTGAGTACAGGCGGTACGAGCAGTACTTC
cdr3_aa: CASSVEYRRYEQYF
clone_size: -
v_call: TRBV5-1
j_call: TRBJ2-7
d_call: -

cdr3_nt: TGTGCCAGCAGCTCGGCAGGGACAGGGGTCGGAGAGCAGTTCTTC
cdr3_aa: CASSSAGTGVGEQFF
clone_size: -
v_call: TRBV5-4
j_call: TRBJ2-1
d_call: TRBD1

cdr3_nt: TGTGCCAGCAGAGAGGGCCATTCAGCCCAAGTAGCTTTCTTT
cdr3_aa: CASREGHSAQVAFF
clone_size: -
v_call: TRBV2
j_call: TRBJ1-1
d_call: -

cdr3_nt: TGTGCCAGCAGGGGAACTAGCGGTACCTACGAGCAGTACTTC
cdr3_aa: CASRGTSGTYEQYF
clone_size: once
v_call: TRBV25-1
j_call: TRBJ2-7
d_call: TRBD2

cdr3_nt: TGCAGCGCTCCACAGGGGGGCTATGGCTACACCTTC
cdr3_aa: CSAPQGGYGYTF
clone_size: -
v_call: TRBV29-1
j_call: TRBJ1-2
d_call: TRBD1

cdr3_nt: TGCGCCAGCAGCTTGAAACCCGCCTTGGCAGGGGGAAACGAGCAGTACTTC
cdr3_aa: CASSLKPALAGGNEQYF
clone_size: -
v_call: TRBV5-1
j_call: TRBJ2-7
d_call: TRBD1

cdr3_nt: TGTGCCAGCAGTGAAGGTCCTCTAAACTCTGGAAACACCATATATTTT
cdr3_aa: CASSEGPLNSGNTIYF
clone_size: -
v_call: TRBV2
j_call: TRBJ1-3
d_call: -

cdr3_nt: TGTGCCTGGAGCGGACAGGACGGGTACTACAATGAGCAGTTCTTC
cdr3_aa: CAWSGQDGYYNEQFF
clone_size: -
v_call: TRBV30
j_call: TRBJ2-1
d_call: TRBD1

cdr3_nt: TGTGCCAGTAGTATAGTGTTTGGGACAGGGGGGTACAATGAGCAGTTCTTC
cdr3_aa: CASSIVFGTGGYNEQFF
clone_size: -
v_call: TRBV19
j_call: TRBJ2-1
d_call: TRBD1

cdr3_nt: TGTGCCAGCAGCGTTTCTAGCGGATACAATGAGCAGTTCTTC
cdr3_aa: CASSVSSGYNEQFF
clone_size: -
v_call: TRBV9
j_call: TRBJ2-1
d_call: TRBD2

cdr3_nt: TGCGCCAGCAGCCTGATTCCGACAGGGCGAAACATGAACACTGAAGCTTTCTTT
cdr3_aa: CASSLIPTGRNMNTEAFF
clone_size: -
v_call: TRBV5-1
j_call: TRBJ1-1
d_call: TRBD1

cdr3_nt: TGTGCCAGCAGCAGCCCGGGACAGGGGGGCAATGAGCAGTTCTTC
cdr3_aa: CASSSPGQGGNEQFF
clone_size: -
v_call: TRBV5-4
j_call: TRBJ2-1
d_call: TRBD1

cdr3_nt: TGTGCCAGCAAGCGGGGACGAGAGAACTATGGCTACACCTTC
cdr3_aa: CASKRGRENYGYTF
clone_size: -
v_call: TRBV11-2
j_call: TRBJ1-2
d_call: -

cdr3_nt: TGTGCCAGTAGTATCTTGAGTTCGACTTCCTACAATGAGCAGTTCTTC
cdr3_aa: CASSILSSTSYNEQFF
clone_size: -
v_call: TRBV19
j_call: TRBJ2-1
d_call: -

cdr3_nt: TGTGCCAGCAGCGTAGGGCTCCCCACCGGGGAGCTGTTTTTT
cdr3_aa: CASSVGLPTGELFF
clone_size: -
v_call: TRBV9
j_call: TRBJ2-2
d_call: -

cdr3_nt: TGTGCCATCAGTGAAAAGGGGGCGGGTGAAGCTTTCTTT
cdr3_aa: CAISEKGAGEAFF
clone_size: -
v_call: TRBV10-3
j_call: TRBJ1-1
d_call: TRBD1

cdr3_nt: TGTGCCAGCAGCGGGACAGGGGTTCGGAACACTGAAGCTTTCTTT
cdr3_aa: CASSGTGVRNTEAFF
clone_size: -
v_call: TRBV11-2
j_call: TRBJ1-1
d_call: TRBD1

cdr3_nt: TGTGCCAGCAGTCGGGACAGGGCTCAGCCCCAGCATTTT
cdr3_aa: CASSRDRAQPQHF
clone_size: -
v_call: TRBV6-5
j_call: TRBJ1-5
d_call: TRBD1

cdr3_nt: TGTGCCAGCAGCTCGTCCCGGGACAGGGTAAACACTGAAGCTTTCTTT
cdr3_aa: CASSSSRDRVNTEAFF
clone_size: -
v_call: TRBV5-4
j_call: TRBJ1-1
d_call: TRBD1

cdr3_nt: TGTGCCAGCAGCCTAACCCCGGGACTAGCAAATGAGCAGTTCTTC
cdr3_aa: CASSLTPGLANEQFF
clone_size: -
v_call: TRBV7-6
j_call: TRBJ2-1
d_call: TRBD2

cdr3_nt: TGTGCCAGCTCAGAGGGACAGGGGCACATGAACACTGAAGCTTTCTTT
cdr3_aa: CASSEGQGHMNTEAFF
clone_size: -
v_call: TRBV18
j_call: TRBJ1-1
d_call: TRBD1

cdr3_nt: TGTGCCAGCAGCTTAAACAGGGGGCACACTGAAGCTTTCTTT
cdr3_aa: CASSLNRGHTEAFF
clone_size: -
v_call: TRBV11-3
j_call: TRBJ1-1
d_call: TRBD1

cdr3_nt: TGTGCCACCACCCCCCCGGGTCTAGCGGGAGGCAATGAGCAGTTCTTC
cdr3_aa: CATTPPGLAGGNEQFF
clone_size: few
v_call: TRBV19
j_call: TRBJ2-1
d_call: TRBD2

cdr3_nt: TGTGCCAGTAGTATAGGACATACTAGCAATCAGCCCCAGCATTTT
cdr3_aa: CASSIGHTSNQPQHF
clone_size: -
v_call: TRBV19
j_call: TRBJ1-5
d_call: -

cdr3_nt: TGTGCCAGCAGTAGCGACCCGGGGTTTGGCACTGAAGCTTTCTTT
cdr3_aa: CASSSDPGFGTEAFF
clone_size: -
v_call: TRBV2
j_call: TRBJ1-1
d_call: -

cdr3_nt: TGTGCCAGCAGTGCAGACATGAACACTGAAGCTTTCTTT
cdr3_aa: CASSADMNTEAFF
clone_size: -
v_call: TRBV2
j_call: TRBJ1-1
d_call: -

cdr3_nt: TGTGCCAGCTCACCACGACAAGAAGGAAACACCATATATTTT
cdr3_aa: CASSPRQEGNTIYF
clone_size: -
v_call: TRBV18
j_call: TRBJ1-3
d_call: -

cdr3_nt: TGCGCCAGCAGCTTGGACAGTTATAATTCACCCCTCCACTTT
cdr3_aa: CASSLDSYNSPLHF
clone_size: -
v_call: TRBV5-1
j_call: TRBJ1-6
d_call: -

cdr3_nt: TGTGCCAGTTCTCGACAGGGTAGGCCTGAAGCTTTCTTT
cdr3_aa: CASSRQGRPEAFF
clone_size: -
v_call: TRBV19
j_call: TRBJ1-1
d_call: TRBD1

cdr3_nt: TGTGCCAGCAGCTTGGGTCTGGGACTCGCAACCACAGATACGCAGTATTTT
cdr3_aa: CASSLGLGLATTDTQYF
clone_size: -
v_call: TRBV5-6
j_call: TRBJ2-3
d_call: -

cdr3_nt: TGTGCCATCAGCTATGACAGCCAGGTCTCTGAAGCTTTCTTT
cdr3_aa: CAISYDSQVSEAFF
clone_size: -
v_call: TRBV10-3
j_call: TRBJ1-1
d_call: -

cdr3_nt: TGCGCCAGCAGCCTACAAGAGACCCAGTACTTC
cdr3_aa: CASSLQETQYF
clone_size: -
v_call: TRBV10-2
j_call: TRBJ2-5
d_call: -

cdr3_nt: TGTGCCAGCAGCGTGACTAGCGGCCAAGAGACCCAGTACTTC
cdr3_aa: CASSVTSGQETQYF
clone_size: -
v_call: TRBV5-5
j_call: TRBJ2-5
d_call: TRBD2

cdr3_nt: TGTGCCAGCAGTGAATCTCGAGGAGCGGGGAACACTGAAGCTTTCTTT
cdr3_aa: CASSESRGAGNTEAFF
clone_size: -
v_call: TRBV25-1
j_call: TRBJ1-1
d_call: -

cdr3_nt: TGTGCCAGCAGCTTATCACCGGGACAGGGTTACAATGAGCAGTTCTTC
cdr3_aa: CASSLSPGQGYNEQFF
clone_size: -
v_call: TRBV7-3
j_call: TRBJ2-1
d_call: TRBD1

cdr3_nt: TGCGCCAGCAGCTTGGATGCGGCGGAACGCTATGGCTACACCTTC
cdr3_aa: CASSLDAAERYGYTF
clone_size: -
v_call: TRBV5-1
j_call: TRBJ1-2
d_call: -

cdr3_nt: TGTGCCAGCAGCCCGGGGACTACCCTTTGGTACGAGCAGTACTTC
cdr3_aa: CASSPGTTLWYEQYF
clone_size: -
v_call: TRBV6-6
j_call: TRBJ2-7
d_call: TRBD2

cdr3_nt: TGTGCCAGCAGCTTTGGGAGGGGAGGGGTGAACACTGAAGCTTTCTTT
cdr3_aa: CASSFGRGGVNTEAFF
clone_size: -
v_call: TRBV7-9
j_call: TRBJ1-1
d_call: -

cdr3_nt: TGTGCCACCCTGACAGGGTACACCGGGGAGCTGTTTTTT
cdr3_aa: CATLTGYTGELFF
clone_size: -
v_call: TRBV19
j_call: TRBJ2-2
d_call: TRBD1

cdr3_nt: TGTGCCAGTACTATCTCGGGCTCTGGAAACACCATATATTTT
cdr3_aa: CASTISGSGNTIYF
clone_size: -
v_call: TRBV19
j_call: TRBJ1-3
d_call: -

cdr3_nt: TGTGCCAGCTCACAAAAAACAGGGGGCGCCCAGCCCCAGCATTTT
cdr3_aa: CASSQKTGGAQPQHF
clone_size: -
v_call: TRBV18
j_call: TRBJ1-5
d_call: TRBD1

cdr3_nt: TGTGCCAGCAGGACAGGGGGCGGTGGAAACACCATATATTTT
cdr3_aa: CASRTGGGGNTIYF
clone_size: -
v_call: TRBV2
j_call: TRBJ1-3
d_call: TRBD1

cdr3_nt: TGTGCCAGCAGTTGGGCCGCGCCCCCCTACGAGCAGTACTTC
cdr3_aa: CASSWAAPPYEQYF
clone_size: -
v_call: TRBV27
j_call: TRBJ2-7
d_call: -

cdr3_nt: TGTGCCAGCAGCCGGGGGGAAAATGAAAAACTGTTTTTT
cdr3_aa: CASSRGENEKLFF
clone_size: -
v_call: TRBV3-1/TRBV3-2
j_call: TRBJ1-4
d_call: -

cdr3_nt: TGTGCCAGCAGCTCAACTAGCGGGCAGTTAGGGCTGTTTTTT
cdr3_aa: CASSSTSGQLGLFF
clone_size: -
v_call: TRBV7-9
j_call: TRBJ2-2
d_call: TRBD2

cdr3_nt: TGTGCCAGCAGTTACCGGGGGGGGAACAATCAGCCCCAGCATTTT
cdr3_aa: CASSYRGGNNQPQHF
clone_size: -
v_call: TRBV6-2/TRBV6-3
j_call: TRBJ1-5
d_call: -

cdr3_nt: TGTGCCAGCAGTGAAACAGGCTTCTATGGCTACACCTTC
cdr3_aa: CASSETGFYGYTF
clone_size: -
v_call: TRBV6-1
j_call: TRBJ1-2
d_call: -